This TCR beta chain appears in the sequencing data of a study of PD-1 blockade in classical Hodgkin lymphoma (dated by TCRdb to 2018 to 2020). Turning to the overall study: Nivolumab dosing was 3 mg/kg intravenously every 2 weeks, continuing until either disease progression or unacceptable toxicity. A peripheral blood immune signature of response to PD-1 blockade in classical Hodgkin lymphoma was defined using TCR beta sequencing and CyTOF. The paper as a whole reports these results and caveats: CD4+ but not CD8+ TCR diversity rose significantly by C4D1 (p=0.0027 vs p=0.16), most apparent in complete responders (p=0.02). Diversity was lower in patients who began nivolumab less than 1 year after ASCT, so these patients were left out of later analyses to avoid confounding by immune reconstitution. Baseline TCR diversity was reported to be lower in newly diagnosed patients than in healthy donors and to be lower still in relapsed/refractory patients. Baseline diversity similar to that of newly diagnosed patients was observed in trial patients achieving complete response, whereas significantly lower diversity was observed in partial responders and progressors. Only a single clinical trial cohort was studied, and what caused the repertoire differences, possibly disease activity or prior therapy, remained undefined.

The CDR1 and CDR2 encoded by the germline V gene (reference sequence) are SEHNR and FQNEAQ. There are 15 amino acids in the CDR3, from cysteine to phenylalanine inclusive. The read is trimmed to its CDR3 DNA, 45 bases read in frame from base 1. V was cut back by 1 base and J by 2 bases, leaving a gap of 10 bases between them. As for this clone: Its binding antigen is unknown. Per-nucleotide qualities are absent, and no much larger clonotype sits a single base away.

What the time point label conveys for this sample: cycle 1 day 1 (C1D1), immediately before nivolumab initiation. All trial patients had relapsed after autologous stem cell transplantation, with cohorts A, B and C differing in prior brentuximab vedotin exposure. The trial cohort included roughly 60 patients with relapsed/refractory classical Hodgkin lymphoma, and each patient had a best overall response of complete response, partial response or progressive disease. Single-agent nivolumab was administered to trial patients in the multi-cohort phase II CheckMate 205 trial. An independent review committee assessed best overall response by applying the 2007 International Working Group response criteria. PBMCs from the trial were collected at three points: immediately before nivolumab initiation (C1D1), and during therapy at cycle 2 day 1 and cycle 4 day 1. After peripheral blood was drawn into 8 mL Vacutainer Cell Preparation Tubes, PBMCs were isolated by centrifugation and then cryopreserved.

The Qiagen DNeasy kit was used to extract genomic DNA both from unsorted PBMCs and from the negatively selected CD4+ and CD8+ fractions. Using primers that anneal to V and J segments, immunoSEQ multiplex PCR amplified the TCR beta CDR3 regions. A synthetic immune receptor repertoire was used to minimize amplification bias, and remaining bias was computationally removed after sequencing. Processing in the source paper ran as follows. Repertoire diversity was quantified as the Shannon entropy index using custom Python scripts. Unsorted, CD4+ and CD8+ repertoires were analyzed separately, except in combined analyses where CD4+ and CD8+ sequences were merged in silico. A clone counted as expanded when the clone's frequency after treatment rose at least 2-fold relative to C1D1, and clones undetected at baseline were given a pseudocount of 0.5. Singleton clones were defined as clones with 0 or 1 copy at C1D1, and non-singleton clones were defined as clones with 2 or more copies. Clones expanded in unsorted samples were labelled as CD4+, CD8+ or unknown by matching protein sequences in sorted samples from the same patient. Wilcoxon tests were applied to paired samples to test diversity changes from C1D1 to C4D1. TCRdb carries this immuneACCESS record with in-frame sequences only. Its versions omit some clonotypes, under half of them owing to an unresolved V gene in the studies checked, with the rest unexplained. V and J calls and clone size come straight from that table; D and trimming were deduced from the DNA. For this sample there are roughly 97,000 clones; around four fifths appear just once. The ten largest clonotypes hold 12% of the sample.

This TCR came from a human donor with classical Hodgkin lymphoma. Recombination joined TRBV7-9 with TRBJ2-3; no confident D gene assignment can be made. The specimen comprised peripheral blood mononuclear cells (PBMCs), sampled at baseline. The CDR3 has the sequence CASSLGQLLTDTQYF. The nucleotides are TGTGCCAGCAGCTTAGGCCAGCTACTCACAGATACGCAGTATTTT.